A selection of T cell receptor beta chains follows, all from one sample in a study of cytomegalovirus exposure and HLA in healthy donors. Profiled with immunoSEQ multiplex PCR; TCRdb holds only in-frame clones, not every one. The data show roughly 150,000 clones, about 86% seen once. The sequenced sample consisted of PBMCs. The source is a woman in her thirties in good health and CMV-seronegative. CDR3s leave out the opening cysteine and the closing phenylalanine or tryptophan. Fields, in order: CDR3 protein, J gene, V gene.

CDR3aa: SVEDRGAGDTQY
j_gene: TRBJ2-3
v_gene: TRBV29-1

CDR3aa: ASRRGRELF
j_gene: TRBJ1-4
v_gene: TRBV19

CDR3aa: AISGASGVSYEQY
j_gene: TRBJ2-7
v_gene: TRBV10-3

CDR3aa: ASSLIDTQY
j_gene: TRBJ2-3
v_gene: TRBV7-8

CDR3aa: ASSKTASYGYT
j_gene: TRBJ1-2
v_gene: TRBV6-5

CDR3aa: ASSAGDVYNEQF
j_gene: TRBJ2-1
v_gene: TRBV19

CDR3aa: ASSSPGEQTDTQY
j_gene: TRBJ2-3
v_gene: TRBV11-1

CDR3aa: ASSVGLAGGYTDTQY
j_gene: TRBJ2-3
v_gene: TRBV9

CDR3aa: AGTGGDTEAF
j_gene: TRBJ1-1
v_gene: TRBV30

CDR3aa: ASRPTGNNSPLH
j_gene: TRBJ1-6
v_gene: TRBV6-6

CDR3aa: ASSEAPASNQPQH
j_gene: TRBJ1-5
v_gene: TRBV2

CDR3aa: ASSLDKETQY
j_gene: TRBJ2-5
v_gene: TRBV7-8

CDR3aa: ASSHTQPPRTGLYEQY
j_gene: TRBJ2-7
v_gene: TRBV4-1

CDR3aa: ASRRTGLNTEAF
j_gene: TRBJ1-1
v_gene: TRBV6-1

CDR3aa: ASRETGLNEKLF
j_gene: TRBJ1-4
v_gene: TRBV19

CDR3aa: ASSTRETDTQY
j_gene: TRBJ2-3
v_gene: TRBV2

CDR3aa: ASSDSAAGGSTDTQY
j_gene: TRBJ2-3
v_gene: TRBV6-4

CDR3aa: ASGRRGQETQY
j_gene: TRBJ2-5
v_gene: TRBV6-5

CDR3aa: ASSVEPSGNEQF
j_gene: TRBJ2-1
v_gene: TRBV9

CDR3aa: ASSRTGNTGELF
j_gene: TRBJ2-2
v_gene: TRBV7-3

CDR3aa: ASSPDRNNQPQH
j_gene: TRBJ1-5
v_gene: TRBV6-6

CDR3aa: ASSYGDYEAF
j_gene: TRBJ1-1
v_gene: TRBV28

CDR3aa: ASSLPQGATDTQY
j_gene: TRBJ2-3
v_gene: TRBV5-1

CDR3aa: SATTSNTQY
j_gene: TRBJ2-3
v_gene: TRBV20-1

CDR3aa: ASSQGTSGRAKTGETQY
j_gene: TRBJ2-5
v_gene: TRBV4-3

CDR3aa: ASRRQGAGGELF
j_gene: TRBJ2-2
v_gene: TRBV6-4

CDR3aa: ASSQDLGDRTG
j_gene: TRBJ1-4
v_gene: TRBV4-3

CDR3aa: ASSVGLAVSTDTQY
j_gene: TRBJ2-3
v_gene: TRBV5-6

CDR3aa: ASKAGGSGNEQF
j_gene: TRBJ2-1
v_gene: TRBV19

CDR3aa: ASSSRTSGNTIY
j_gene: TRBJ1-3
v_gene: TRBV6-6

CDR3aa: ASSTPLQGILETQY
j_gene: TRBJ2-5
v_gene: TRBV19

CDR3aa: ASSPPQREEQY
j_gene: TRBJ2-7
v_gene: TRBV7-9

CDR3aa: ASSQELAGGQETQY
j_gene: TRBJ2-5
v_gene: TRBV4-3

CDR3aa: SVSRTGVNTEAF
j_gene: TRBJ1-1
v_gene: TRBV29-1

CDR3aa: ACWLFPNSNTEAF
j_gene: TRBJ1-1
v_gene: TRBV30

CDR3aa: ASSLRDNEQF
j_gene: TRBJ2-1
v_gene: TRBV7-3

CDR3aa: ASSFPGPKYEQY
j_gene: TRBJ2-7
v_gene: TRBV7-2

CDR3aa: ASTGTSGTETQY
j_gene: TRBJ2-5
v_gene: TRBV6-5

CDR3aa: ASSLSGLRAYEQY
j_gene: TRBJ2-7
v_gene: TRBV5-6

CDR3aa: ASSLAGYTDTQY
j_gene: TRBJ2-3
v_gene: TRBV7-3

CDR3aa: ATSRVGQAYEQY
j_gene: TRBJ2-7
v_gene: TRBV15

CDR3aa: ASSDGVRNISPLH
j_gene: TRBJ1-6
v_gene: TRBV2

CDR3aa: ASRNSGVGTGELF
j_gene: TRBJ2-2
v_gene: TRBV7-9

CDR3aa: ASEEQGAVGELF
j_gene: TRBJ2-2
v_gene: TRBV2

CDR3aa: ASSQQGRSYNEQF
j_gene: TRBJ2-1
v_gene: TRBV2

CDR3aa: ASSQERQSEKLF
j_gene: TRBJ1-4
v_gene: TRBV4-3